The 12 T cell receptor beta chains below were found in one sample sequenced in a study of blood T cell repertoires in COVID-19. Assay used: immunoSEQ multiplex PCR; TCRdb lists only in-frame clones, some missing. The sample shows 200,000 to 250,000 clones, about 80% of them seen only once. The sample taken for sequencing was peripheral blood. Receptors were obtained from an elderly man with acute or convalescent COVID-19.

The chain combines TRBV9 with TRBJ2-7, with a tentative D call TRBD1 (6 bases). Germline CDR1 is SGDLS and CDR2 is YYNGEE. V was pared by 3 bases and J by 2 bases, with 15 bases between. The CDR3 consists of 15 residues. CDR3 loop: CASSETGLGTYEQYF. CDR3 DNA sequence: TGTGCCAGCAGCGAAACAGGGTTGGGGACCTACGAGCAGTACTTC.

This chain connects TRBV2 to TRBJ1-4; TRBD1 might be the D (5 bases). V was trimmed by 4 bases and J by 1 base, leaving 10 bases between them. This CDR3 region has 15 residues. CDR1 and CDR2 from the germline V gene are SNHLY and FYNNEI. The CDR3 DNA sequence: TGTGCCAGCAGTGGGCAGGGTGGAACTAATGAAAAACTGTTTTTT. Translating it yields CASSGQGGTNEKLFF. The full variable domain, in which reference TRBV2 and TRBJ1-4 provide the parts outside the CDR3, is EPEVTQTPSHQVTQMGQEVILRCVPISNHLYFYWYRQILGQKVEFLVSFYNNEISEKSEIFDDQFSVERPDGSNFTLKIRSTKLEDSAMYFCASSGQGGTNEKLFFGSGTQLSVL.

This clone was seen a few times. This chain uses TRBV7-2 with TRBJ2-7, with 8 bases fitting TRBD1. CDR3 length equals 14 residues. Unmatched junction bases numbered 11, after V lost 8 bases and J lost 5 bases. Per germline, CDR1 SGHTA and CDR2 FQGNSA. The CDR3 coding sequence is TGTGCCAGCGGCCCAGGGGGCGCCCAGGACGAGCAGTACTTC. As protein: CASGPGGAQDEQYF.

The chain has TRBV7-9 and TRBJ1-5; possible D gene TRBD1, 5 bases. CDR3 length equals 16 residues. Germline V CDR1 and CDR2: SEHNR, FQNEAQ (reference sequence). The germline V and J ends were trimmed by 0 bases and 4 bases, with 13 bases remaining between them. The CDR3 loop is CASSLARGDPNQPQHF. CDR3 bases: TGTGCCAGCAGCTTAGCGCGGGGCGACCCAAATCAGCCCCAGCATTTT.

The chain joins TRBV12-3 or TRBV12-4 to TRBJ1-1; 7 nucleotides line up with TRBD1. V shed 5 bases and J 8 bases; nucleotides not matched to a gene: 2. CDR3 length: 11 amino acids. Here the CDR3 DNA reads TGTGCCAGCAGTATGACAGGGGAAGCTTTCTTT. This codes for CASSMTGEAFF.

This clone turned up a few times. This chain joins TRBV3-1 (or the pseudogene TRBV3-2) and TRBJ1-5; perhaps TRBD1 as D (5 bases). The germline gives CDR1 LGHDT, CDR2 YNNKEL (reference sequence). This CDR3 is 14 amino acids long. Trimming removed 2 bases at V and 4 bases at J, with 9 bases between. The CDR3 DNA reads TGTGCCAGCAGCCAAATGGCAGGGAATCAGCCCCAGCATTTT. Its translation: CASSQMAGNQPQHF.

The V call is TRBV7-2, the J call TRBJ2-7, with D tentatively TRBD1 (6 bases). Germline CDR1 and CDR2: SGHTA and FQGNSA. The CDR3 has 15 amino acids. V dropped 3 bases and J dropped 2 bases, with 14 bases sitting between them. DNA of the CDR3: TGTGCCAGCAGCTTGGACAGTACCAACCCCTACGAGCAGTACTTC. Translating it yields CASSLDSTNPYEQYF.

This chain connects TRBV28 to TRBJ1-3, with D perhaps matching TRBD1 (5 bases). The germline CDR1 and CDR2 sequences are MDHEN and SYDVKM. This CDR3 spans 18 amino acids. Trimming took off 5 bases at V and 0 bases at J, with 20 bases between the two ends. CDR3 nucleotides: TGTGCCAGCAGTCAACCCGGGACTTTTGGACTCTCTGGAAACACCATATATTTT. Its translation is CASSQPGTFGLSGNTIYF.

This chain uses TRBV5-1 with TRBJ1-1; 7 positions agree with TRBD1. The ends lost 3 bases at V and 2 bases at J; junction bases unmatched: 7. The CDR3 sequence is 15 residues long. CDR1 is SGHRS and CDR2 is YFSETQ in the germline V gene. The CDR3 region is CASSSWGQLNTEAFF. Here the CDR3 DNA reads TGCGCCAGCAGCTCGTGGGGACAGCTAAACACTGAAGCTTTCTTT.

V gene TRBV6-5 combines with J gene TRBJ1-2; D remains unclear. Germline CDR1 MNHEY, CDR2 SVGAGI. This CDR3 is 14 amino acids long. Trimming left V 3 bases short and J 4 bases short, with 12 bases between. This chain's CDR3 is CASSYATSPYGYTF. The CDR3 DNA follows: TGTGCCAGCAGTTATGCGACAAGTCCCTATGGCTACACCTTC.

This clone was seen a handful of times. The chain combines TRBV3-1 (or the pseudogene TRBV3-2) with TRBJ2-1, with 13 bases aligning to TRBD2. Germline V lookup: CDR1 LGHDT, CDR2 YNNKEL (reference sequence). The CDR3 runs 20 residues. The ends lost 3 bases at V and 2 bases at J; junction bases unmatched: 13. CDR3 region: CASSQEPGTSGTWPYNEQFF. In nucleotides, the CDR3 is TGTGCCAGCAGCCAGGAACCCGGGACTAGCGGGACGTGGCCCTACAATGAGCAGTTCTTC.

Written as DNA, the CDR3 is TGTGCCAGCAGCTTAGGTCCCAGGGGGTTCACAGATACGCAGTATTTT. This codes for CASSLGPRGFTDTQYF. The chain couples TRBV7-3 to TRBJ2-3, with 7 bases lining up with TRBD1. CDR3 length equals 16 residues. Losses at the gene ends were 2 bases for V and 2 bases for J; bases not matched to a gene: 7. Germline V lookup: CDR1 SGHTA, CDR2 FQGTGA.